This entry features one T cell receptor (beta chain) sequence. The sample is drawn from a study of shared clonotypes between healthy human individuals. The repertoire was sequenced with immunoSEQ multiplex PCR; TCRdb's copy has only in-frame clones and lacks some. The sample carries about 2 million clones, 95% recorded once. Germline CDR1 is SQVTM and CDR2 is ANQGSEA. With 7 bases removed from V and 4 bases from J, the gap between germline ends came to 17 bases. This CDR3 is 14 amino acids long. This sequence originates from a man aged 18 to 35 in good health. The chain recombines TRBV29-1 with TRBJ2-1, with D perhaps given as TRBD1 or TRBD2 (5 bases each). The source material was naive CD4+ T cells sorted from blood. Indicated subset: CD45RA+ positively selected. This CDR3 reads CSGLRDPAYNEQFF. In nucleotides, the CDR3 is TGCAGCGGCCTCCGGGACCCGGCTTACAATGAGCAGTTCTTC.